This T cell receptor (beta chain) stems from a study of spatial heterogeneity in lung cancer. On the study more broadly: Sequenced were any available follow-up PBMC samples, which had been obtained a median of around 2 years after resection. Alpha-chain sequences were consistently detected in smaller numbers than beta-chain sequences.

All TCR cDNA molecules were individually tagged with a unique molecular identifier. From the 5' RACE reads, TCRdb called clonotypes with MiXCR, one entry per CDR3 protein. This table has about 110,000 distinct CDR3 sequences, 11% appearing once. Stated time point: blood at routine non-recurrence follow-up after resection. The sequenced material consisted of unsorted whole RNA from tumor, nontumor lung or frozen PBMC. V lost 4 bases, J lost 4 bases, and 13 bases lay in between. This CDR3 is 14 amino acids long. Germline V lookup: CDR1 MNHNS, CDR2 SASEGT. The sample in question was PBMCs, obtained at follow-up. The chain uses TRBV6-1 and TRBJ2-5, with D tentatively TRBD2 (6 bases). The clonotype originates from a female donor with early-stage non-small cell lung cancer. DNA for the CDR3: TGTGCCAGCAGTGGACTGGTCGGGAGAGAGACCCAGTACTTC. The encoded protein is CASSGLVGRETQYF.